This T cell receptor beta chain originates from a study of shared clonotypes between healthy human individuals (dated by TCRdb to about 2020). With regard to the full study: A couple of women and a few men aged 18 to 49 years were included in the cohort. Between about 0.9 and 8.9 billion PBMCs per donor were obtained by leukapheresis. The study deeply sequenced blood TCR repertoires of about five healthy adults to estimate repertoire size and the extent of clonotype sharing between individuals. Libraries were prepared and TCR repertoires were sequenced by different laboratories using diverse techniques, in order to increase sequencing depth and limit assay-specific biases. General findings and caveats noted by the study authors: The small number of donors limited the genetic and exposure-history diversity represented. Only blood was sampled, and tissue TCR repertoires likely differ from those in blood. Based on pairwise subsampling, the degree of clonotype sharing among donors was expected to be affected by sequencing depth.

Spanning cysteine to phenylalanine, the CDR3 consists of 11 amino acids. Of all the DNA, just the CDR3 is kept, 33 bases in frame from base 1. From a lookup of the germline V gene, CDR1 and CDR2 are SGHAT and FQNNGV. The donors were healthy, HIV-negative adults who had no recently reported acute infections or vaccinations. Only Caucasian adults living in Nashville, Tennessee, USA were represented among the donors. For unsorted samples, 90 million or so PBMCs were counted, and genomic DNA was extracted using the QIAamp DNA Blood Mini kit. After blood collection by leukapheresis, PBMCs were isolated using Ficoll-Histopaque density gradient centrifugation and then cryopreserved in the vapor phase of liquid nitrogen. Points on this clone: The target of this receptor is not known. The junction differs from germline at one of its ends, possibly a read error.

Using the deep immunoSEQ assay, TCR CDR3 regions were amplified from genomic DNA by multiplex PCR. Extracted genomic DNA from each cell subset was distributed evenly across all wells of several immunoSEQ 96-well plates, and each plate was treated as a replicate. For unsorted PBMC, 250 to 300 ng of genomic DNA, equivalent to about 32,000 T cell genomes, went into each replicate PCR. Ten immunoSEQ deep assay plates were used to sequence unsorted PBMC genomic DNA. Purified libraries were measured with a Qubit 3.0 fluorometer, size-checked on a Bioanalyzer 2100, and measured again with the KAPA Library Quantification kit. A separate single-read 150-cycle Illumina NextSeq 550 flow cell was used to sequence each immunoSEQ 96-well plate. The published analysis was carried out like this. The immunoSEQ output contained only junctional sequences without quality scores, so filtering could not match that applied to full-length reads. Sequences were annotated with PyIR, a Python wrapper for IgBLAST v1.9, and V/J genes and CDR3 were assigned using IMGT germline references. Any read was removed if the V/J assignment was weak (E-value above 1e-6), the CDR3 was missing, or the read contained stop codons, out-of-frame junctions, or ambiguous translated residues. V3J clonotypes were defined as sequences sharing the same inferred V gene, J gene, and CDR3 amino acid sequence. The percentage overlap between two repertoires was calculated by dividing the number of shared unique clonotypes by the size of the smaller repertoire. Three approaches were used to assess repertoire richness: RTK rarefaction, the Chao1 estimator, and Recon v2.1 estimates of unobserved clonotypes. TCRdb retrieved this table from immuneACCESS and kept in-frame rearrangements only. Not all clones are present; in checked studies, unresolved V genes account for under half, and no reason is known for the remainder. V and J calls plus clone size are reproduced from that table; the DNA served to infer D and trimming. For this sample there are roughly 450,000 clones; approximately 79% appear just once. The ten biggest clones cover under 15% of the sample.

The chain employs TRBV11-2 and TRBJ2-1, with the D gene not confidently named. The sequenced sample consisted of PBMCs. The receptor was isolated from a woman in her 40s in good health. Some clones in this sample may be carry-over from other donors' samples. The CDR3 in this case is CSSARRTEQFF. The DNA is TGCTCGTCCGCGCGCCGTACTGAGCAGTTCTTC.